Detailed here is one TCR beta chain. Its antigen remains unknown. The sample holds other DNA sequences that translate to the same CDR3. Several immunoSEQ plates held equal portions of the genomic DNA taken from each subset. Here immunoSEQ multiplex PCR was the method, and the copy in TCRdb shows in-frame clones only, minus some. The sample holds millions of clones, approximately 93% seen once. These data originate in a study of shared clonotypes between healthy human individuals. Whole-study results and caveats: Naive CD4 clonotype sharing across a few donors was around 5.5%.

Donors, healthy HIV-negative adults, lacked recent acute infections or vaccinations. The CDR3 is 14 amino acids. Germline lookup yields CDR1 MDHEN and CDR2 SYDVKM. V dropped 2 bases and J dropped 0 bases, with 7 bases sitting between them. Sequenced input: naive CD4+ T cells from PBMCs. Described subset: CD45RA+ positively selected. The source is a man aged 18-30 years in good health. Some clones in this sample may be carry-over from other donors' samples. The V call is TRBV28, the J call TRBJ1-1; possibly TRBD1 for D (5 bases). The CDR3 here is CASSLQGLNTEAFF. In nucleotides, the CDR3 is TGTGCCAGCAGTTTACAGGGTCTGAACACTGAAGCTTTCTTT.